This TCR beta chain originates from a study of CD8+ T cells in alopecia areata. Germline V gives CDR1 SEHNR, CDR2 FQNEAQ (reference sequence). The CDR3 has 14 amino acids. Trimming pared 1 base from V and 8 bases from J, leaving 12 bases between. This clone was seen only a few times. Treatment indicated: oral pan-JAK inhibitor, 5-10 mg twice daily. Specimens obtained from alopecia areata patients comprised lesional scalp punch biopsies and peripheral blood. Once RNA had been extracted, it was reverse transcribed into cDNA to act as the sequencing template. Sequencing was performed with immunoSEQ multiplex PCR; in TCRdb, only in-frame clones are kept and a portion is missing. The sample lists about 200,000 clones, roughly 64% occurring once.

The source is a human donor with alopecia areata. The chain links TRBV7-9 to TRBJ2-1, with D unresolved. Sequences were derived from CD4+ T cells sorted from blood, sampled at week 24, from a patient treated with tofacitinib. For the CDR3, the DNA is TGTGCCAGCAGCTTAGTTTCGGCGTTCGATGAGCAGTTCTTC. As protein: CASSLVSAFDEQFF.